The entry below describes one T cell receptor beta chain. The antigen is not known. The record originates from a study of shared clonotypes between healthy human individuals. Findings and caveats of the study: The study drew on few donors, limiting represented genetic and exposure-history diversity. Generation of non-shared clonotypes was less probable than generation of clonotypes shared by all four donors.

CDR3 length equals 13 residues. Germline V gives CDR1 SGHDT, CDR2 YYEEEE. V gave up 4 bases and J gave up 8 bases, with 15 bases separating them. Assay used: immunoSEQ multiplex PCR; TCRdb lists only in-frame clones, some missing. The table records about 2.3 million clones, roughly 92% of them present only once. The sequence was obtained from a man between 18 and 35 years old in good health. Some clones in this sample may be carry-over from other donors' samples. The rearrangement uses TRBV5-6 and TRBJ1-1; D remains unclear. The specimen was naive CD4+ T cells from PBMCs. Subset here: CD45RA+ positively selected. This chain's CDR3 is CASSPERSSEAFF. Written as DNA, the CDR3 is TGTGCCAGCAGCCCCGAGCGATCGAGCGAAGCTTTCTTT.